One and the same sample provided the 26 T cell receptor beta chains below, sequenced in a study of blood T cells in healthy people across ages (dated by TCRdb to the mid-2010s). The library was generated by 5' RACE. Sequencing was carried out with an Illumina HiSeq 2500. A second PCR of roughly 6 to 11 cycles was run with a J-beta primer mix and a sample-barcoded 5' primer. TCRdb reprocessing: public reads trimmed at Q25 with fastp, clones called with MiXCR, in-frame beta chains kept. Each CDR3 protein gets just one entry, which takes the most common genes and DNA from the rows behind it. A total of roughly 900,000 distinct CDR3 sequences appear in this sample, 29% of them only once. The ten largest clonotypes hold around 15% of the sample. Sequenced material: blood. The receptor source for this set is a woman aged 80 or over in good health.

This clonotype was counted at least ten times. The J gene is TRBJ1-1, the V gene TRBV10-3, with D maybe TRBD1 (5 bases). Germline V gives CDR1 ENHRY, CDR2 SYGVKD. This CDR3 is 12 amino acids long. Deletions cut 4 bases from V and 7 bases from J, with 10 bases between. CDR3: CAISAGGGEAFF. The CDR3, as DNA: TGTGCCATCAGTGCGGGGGGAGGTGAAGCTTTCTTT.

The rearrangement joins TRBV28 to TRBJ1-5, with TRBD1 identical over 9 bases. After removal of 4 bases from V and 6 bases from J, the junction contained 10 bases not matched to a gene. CDR1 is MDHEN, CDR2 SYDVKM, per germline. The CDR3 runs to 16 residues. The CDR3 protein is CASSSPGTGWGQPQHF. CDR3 in DNA: TGTGCCAGCAGTTCCCCCGGGACAGGGTGGGGTCAGCCCCAGCATTTT.

This clonotype was detected a few times. The chain links TRBV2 to TRBJ1-1; possibly TRBD1 for D (5 bases). Trimming left V 8 bases short and J 5 bases short, with 18 bases between. The CDR3 has 14 amino acids. Germline CDR1 and CDR2: SNHLY and FYNNEI. CDR3: CASRVRQTETEAFF. CDR3 sequence (DNA): TGTGCCAGCCGCGTGAGACAGACGGAGACTGAAGCTTTCTTT.

With regard to this clonotype: The junction does not match germline at one end; this may be a read error. This chain joins TRBV15 and TRBJ2-3, with 10 nucleotides matching TRBD1. The CDR3 consists of 17 residues. Germline V gives CDR1 LNHNV, CDR2 YYDKDF (reference sequence). The CDR3 bases are TGCGCCACCAGCAGAACTAGGGGACAGGGGACACCGGATACGCAGTATTTT. Translating it yields CATSRTRGQGTPDTQYF.

This clonotype was counted once. The CDR3 end shows no conserved phenylalanine or tryptophan, and so a read error is likely. This chain uses TRBV5-1 with TRBJ2-7, with a tentative D call TRBD2 (6 bases). Germline values: CDR1 SGHRS, CDR2 YFSETQ. Trimming stripped 0 bases from V and 10 bases from J, with 14 bases between. The length of the CDR3 is 13 residues. CDR3 amino acids: CASSLDHWEAQYY. The CDR3 DNA reads as TGCGCCAGCAGCTTGGATCACTGGGAGGCCCAGTACTAC.

This clonotype was observed at least ten times. J is TRBJ2-7 and V is TRBV20-1; 9 nucleotides agree with TRBD2. In germline, CDR1 is DFQATT, CDR2 SNEGSKA (reference sequence). The CDR3 contains 18 residues. The V gene end was trimmed by 2 bases and the J gene end by 2 bases; junction bases not matched to a gene: 16. CDR3 residues: CSARWTGASGAKTYEQYF. The CDR3 DNA follows: TGCAGTGCTAGATGGACGGGCGCTAGCGGGGCAAAAACCTACGAGCAGTACTTC.

This clonotype was picked up many times. This chain links TRBV20-1 with TRBJ1-6; 8 bases match TRBD1. With V trimmed by 1 base and J by 6 bases, 2 bases remained unmatched. CDR1 and CDR2 (germline): DFQATT, SNEGSKA (reference sequence). The CDR3 contains 14 residues. This CDR3 reads CSARADRANSPLHF. DNA for the CDR3: TGCAGTGCTAGAGCGGACAGGGCTAATTCACCCCTCCACTTT.

V gene TRBV15 combines with J gene TRBJ1-5; 8 bases fit TRBD1. With V trimmed by 5 bases and J by 7 bases, 7 bases remained unmatched. CDR1 and CDR2 (germline): LNHNV, YYDKDF (reference sequence). This CDR3 is 14 amino acids long. CDR3 protein: CATSWGQVKQPQHF. DNA for the CDR3: TGTGCCACCAGCTGGGGACAGGTTAAACAGCCCCAGCATTTT.

The chain links TRBV5-1 to TRBJ1-2; TRBD1 is a possible D gene (5 bases). The CDR3 length is 15 residues. V lost 6 bases and J 0 bases, leaving 15 bases between the germline ends. Germline CDR1 is SGHRS and CDR2 is YFSETQ. As DNA, the CDR3 is TGCGCCAGCAATCATCAGACAGATGCTAACTATGGCTACACCTTC. This sequence encodes CASNHQTDANYGYTF.

This sequence joins TRBV11-2 and TRBJ2-2; the D call may be TRBD1 or TRBD2 (5 bases each). The ends were cut back, 1 base at V and 0 bases at J, with 15 bases in the middle. The CDR3 covers 18 residues. Looked up from germline, CDR1 is SGHAT and CDR2 is FQNNGV. CDR3 in amino acids: CASSLVLVGVANTGELFF. CDR3 bases: TGTGCCAGCAGCTTAGTACTTGTGGGGGTGGCGAACACCGGGGAGCTGTTTTTT.

Of note for this clonotype: A clone one base away is much larger, so this may be a read error. This chain links TRBV12-3 or TRBV12-4 with TRBJ2-3; 8 bases align to TRBD1. J gave up 3 bases and V 11 bases, and 13 bases lay outside the gene matches. The CDR3 covers 15 residues. The CDR3 region is CARTPGQVVTDTQYF. The CDR3 bases are TGTGCCCGCACCCCGGGACAGGTAGTGACAGATACGCAGTATTTT.

This clonotype has at least ten counts. The chain couples TRBV5-1 to TRBJ2-3; 7 nucleotides agree with TRBD1. The germline CDR1 and CDR2 sequences are SGHRS and YFSETQ. The CDR3 runs 15 residues. The junction had 7 bases not matched to a gene; V was cut back by 4 bases and J by 2 bases. The CDR3 loop reads CASSLWGQITDTQYF. The CDR3 DNA sequence: TGCGCCAGCAGCCTGTGGGGACAGATCACAGATACGCAGTATTTT.

This clonotype was seen more than once but under ten times. The chain couples TRBV5-6 to TRBJ1-1; D gene ambiguous. CDR1 is SGHDT, CDR2 YYEEEE, per germline. The CDR3 covers 11 residues. Deletions cut 2 bases from V and 11 bases from J, with 10 bases between. The CDR3 DNA follows: TGTGCCAGCAGCTTCGGCCCGAGCGCTTTCTTT. Protein sequence: CASSFGPSAFF.

The chain uses TRBV29-1 and TRBJ1-2, with TRBD1 identical over 8 bases. From germline, CDR1 is SQVTM and CDR2 ANQGSEA. V lost 6 bases, J lost 2 bases, and 14 bases stayed unmatched. This CDR3 spans 16 amino acids. This CDR3 reads CSVTLLLTGVNYGYTF. DNA of the CDR3: TGCAGCGTAACGCTCCTTTTGACAGGGGTCAACTATGGCTACACCTTC.

This CDR3 is CATSRTSGATDTQYF. CDR3 sequence (DNA): TGTGCCACCAGCCGGACTAGCGGGGCCACAGATACGCAGTATTTT. V and J are TRBV15 and TRBJ2-3; 12 bases are shared with TRBD2. With V trimmed by 5 bases and J by 2 bases, 2 bases remained unmatched. Per germline, CDR1 LNHNV and CDR2 YYDKDF (reference sequence). CDR3 length equals 15 residues. Combining the CDR3 with reference TRBV15 and TRBJ2-3 gives the whole variable domain DAMVIQNPRYQVTQFGKPVTLSCSQTLNHNVMYWYQQKSSQAPKLLFHYYDKDFNNEADTPDNFQSRRPNTSFCFLDIRSPGLGDTAMYLCATSRTSGATDTQYFGPGTRLTVL.

V usage is TRBV5-5 and J usage is TRBJ2-5; no reliable D call. The CDR3 contains 15 residues. Deletions cut 4 bases from V and 2 bases from J, with 15 bases between. Germline assignment: CDR1 SGHKS and CDR2 YYEKEE (reference sequence). CDR3 sequence reads: CASSLADGRQETQYF. Written as DNA, the CDR3 is TGTGCCAGCAGCCTTGCGGACGGCAGACAAGAGACCCAGTACTTC.

The chain recombines TRBV28 with TRBJ2-7; 7 nucleotides agree with TRBD1. Trimming took 5 bases from V and 7 from J; bases not matched to a gene: 5. Germline CDR1 is MDHEN and CDR2 is SYDVKM. The CDR3 contains 12 residues. The CDR3 coding sequence is TGTGCCAGCAGTCTCAGGACAGGAGAGCAGTACTTC. This translates into CASSLRTGEQYF.

Points on this clonotype: An end of the junction does not agree with germline; a read error may underlie this. The DNA for the CDR3 is TGTGCCATCAGCTTAGGTCTCCTGGGACAGGGGGCTTTGGATGAGCAGTTCTTC. This encodes CAISLGLLGQGALDEQFF. This rearrangement joins TRBV7-2 to TRBJ2-1; 12 bases are shared with TRBD1. Looked up from germline, CDR1 is SGHTA and CDR2 is FQGNSA. The length of the CDR3 is 18 residues.

The V call is TRBV3-1, the J call TRBJ2-1; 11 nucleotides match TRBD2. CDR3 length: 16 residues. Trimming cost V 1 base and J 6 bases; bases outside gene matches: 5. Germline V CDR1 and CDR2: LGHDT, YNNKEL (reference sequence). CDR3 sequence reads: CASSQGWGLAANEQFF. The CDR3 coding sequence is TGTGCCAGCAGCCAAGGGTGGGGACTAGCGGCCAATGAGCAGTTCTTC.

The rearrangement links TRBV15 to TRBJ2-5, with D uncertain. V shed 0 bases and J shed 3 bases, with 11 bases lying between them. Germline values: CDR1 LNHNV, CDR2 YYDKDF (reference sequence). CDR3 size: 15 residues. The CDR3 nucleotides read TGTGCCACCAGCAGAGATGGTCGAGGAGAAGAGACCCAGTACTTC. Its translation: CATSRDGRGEETQYF.

This clonotype was detected a few times. V gene TRBV11-3 combines with J gene TRBJ2-3, with no clear D. The CDR3 is 14 residues long. Trimming stripped 2 bases from V and 3 bases from J, with 9 bases between. The germline gives CDR1 SGHNT, CDR2 YENEEA. The CDR3 loop is CASSLPPRTDTQYF. As DNA, the CDR3 is TGTGCCAGCAGCTTACCCCCTCGAACAGATACGCAGTATTTT.

The chain employs TRBV20-1 and TRBJ2-3, with unresolved D. Per germline, CDR1 DFQATT and CDR2 SNEGSKA (reference sequence). This CDR3 has 15 residues. Trimming took 0 bases from V and 0 from J, leaving 10 bases between them. DNA for the CDR3: TGCAGTGCTAGAGACCGACGGATAAGCACAGATACGCAGTATTTT. Translated, it gives CSARDRRISTDTQYF.

V gene TRBV20-1 combines with J gene TRBJ2-7; 12 bases match TRBD2. Germline CDR1 and CDR2: DFQATT and SNEGSKA (reference sequence). Trimming removed 1 base from V and 6 bases from J; junction bases left unmatched: 13. This CDR3 contains 17 residues. CDR3 sequence (DNA): TGCAGTGCTAGAGTGGCTAGCGGGAGGGCCGAGGGGGGCGAGCAGTACTTC. This codes for CSARVASGRAEGGEQYF.

Comment on this clonotype: The junction departs from the called germline gene at one end, perhaps through a read error. J is TRBJ2-1 and V is TRBV7-2, with 10 bases fitting TRBD2. The CDR3 length is 15 residues. Germline assignment: CDR1 SGHTA and CDR2 FQGNSA. This chain's CDR3 is CANSSPGLACNEQFF. CDR3 DNA sequence: TGTGCCAACAGCTCTCCGGGACTAGCGTGCAATGAGCAGTTCTTC.

The sample holds many counts of this clonotype. The rearrangement uses TRBV6-2 or TRBV6-3 and TRBJ1-1, with D perhaps matching TRBD1 (5 bases). This CDR3 has 12 residues. CDR1 and CDR2 (germline): MNHEY, SVGEGT. Trimming pared 5 bases from V and 4 bases from J, leaving 8 bases between. This CDR3 reads CASSVGTTEAFF. The CDR3 nucleotides are TGTGCCAGCAGTGTCGGGACCACTGAAGCTTTCTTT.

The chain joins TRBV7-8 to TRBJ2-7; weak D call: TRBD2 (6 bases). The CDR3 is 15 amino acids. The ends were cut back, 4 bases at V and 3 bases at J, with 16 bases in the middle. CDR1 is SGHVS and CDR2 is FQNEAQ in the germline V gene. The CDR3, as DNA: TGTGCCAGCAGCTCCCCGAATGCGGGGAGCTACGAGCAGTACTTC. It encodes CASSSPNAGSYEQYF. Using reference TRBV7-8 and TRBJ2-7 for the parts outside the CDR3, the full variable domain is GAGVSQSPRYKVAKRGQDVALRCDPISGHVSLFWYQQALGQGPEFLTYFQNEAQLDKSGLPSDRFFAERPEGSVSTLKIQRTQQEDSAVYLCASSSPNAGSYEQYFGPGTRLTVT.